This TCR beta chain was recorded in a study of glioma-infiltrating T cells listed by TCRdb under 2016. The study in broad terms: Glioma tissue, non-neoplastic brain tissue and matched peripheral blood mononuclear cells were used as sources from which TCR alpha- and beta-chain repertoires were sequenced. To measure how far tissue and blood T-cell populations diverged, each tissue-infiltrating repertoire was compared against the peripheral blood repertoire of the same patient. Three low-grade glioma patients, several primary glioblastoma patients, and three non-glioma patients who contributed non-neoplastic brain tissue made up the paired cohort. Beyond this particular receptor, the publication reports: Small numbers underpinned the group comparisons: 8 or 9 glioblastoma patients, three low-grade glioma patients and three non-neoplastic patients. Only a very small number of CDR3 sequences turned up in both tissue and blood, a result put down to high CDR3 diversity combined with limited sampling. VJ-independent divergence between tissue and blood was lower than expected in non-neoplastic patients but higher than expected in all gliomas, particularly low-grade gliomas.

V and J lose 5 bases and 7 bases, and a span of 10 bases separates them. Reading the germline V gene gives CDR1 KGHDR and CDR2 SFDVKD. Including the terminal cysteine and phenylalanine, the CDR3 comprises 12 residues. The sequence is cut down to CDR3 DNA, 36 bases in frame from base 1. TCR alpha and beta CDR3 regions were amplified with the iRepertoire nested amplicon-rescue multiplex PCR (arm-PCR) platform from RNA. For one-step reverse transcription and amplification, about 90-400 ng of tissue mRNA or PBMC total RNA was used as input. Following bead purification, Illumina adapters were added by a secondary multiplex PCR, and libraries between 200 and 400 bp were gel-purified. Internal 6-nucleotide barcodes were carried by the libraries and were used for demultiplexing. Sequencing of libraries was performed on an Illumina MiSeq with 2x220 or 2x250 nucleotide paired-end reads. As for the original processing: Paired reads were merged with FLASH 1.2.11 and aligned to the GRCh37 human genome with BWA-MEM before extracting TRA and TRB reads. An IMGT-derived reference of cassette sequences and CDR3 motifs, with pseudogenes included, was used for V and J assignment. Reads were translated in three frames, and productive CDR3s were defined by a C…FGXG motif without stop codons. Clonotypes were defined as unique combinations of V-J cassette pair and CDR3 amino acid sequence. Filtering of reads was based on Hamming distance, with the threshold set by the sequence error rate of each sample in mapped regions. TCRdb passed the public sequencing reads through fastp at Q25 and MiXCR, retaining productive beta sequences. Entries are consolidated by CDR3 protein sequence, retaining the most common genes and DNA. The V and J calls were determined by TCRdb, not by the authors. This sample comprises approximately 93,000 distinct CDR3 sequences, roughly 39% of them detected only once. The ten biggest clones cover approximately 38% of the sample.

This clonotype occurred many times. What antigen it recognizes has not been identified. Nothing much larger sits one base from this clone, and base qualities are not available. This clonotype originated in a human donor with low-grade glioma or glioblastoma, undergoing nonglioma brain surgery, or in good health (not recorded which). The chain is made from TRBV24-1 and TRBJ1-2; there is no confident call for the D gene. Sequences were obtained from glioma tissue, nonneoplastic brain tissue, or PBMCs (not recorded which). The DNA sequence is given as TGTGCCACCAGTGCCCATAAAGCTGGCTACACCTTC. This encodes CATSAHKAGYTF.